A selection of T cell receptor beta chains follows, all from one sample in a study of vaccination and CD4 T cells after COVID-19. No antigen has been assigned to these receptors. TCRdb re-called the PCR reads through MiXCR, storing one row per CDR3 protein. Counted here are 15,000 to 20,000 distinct CDR3 sequences, around 47% occurring once; the ten biggest clones make up 4.5% to 6%. This specimen consisted of CD4+ T cells from blood, cultured in vitro, obtained before SARS-CoV-2 vaccination. These receptors originate from a human donor who had recovered from COVID-19. Both conserved end residues are part of each CDR3. D genes are given only for firm matches. Clone size appears in some rows only: once, few, many, or a class for an expanded clone.

v_call	j_call	clone_size	d_call	cdr3_aa	cdr3_nt
TRBV28	TRBJ1-5	NA	TRBD1	CASSLTGGIQPQHF	TGTGCCAGCAGTTTAACAGGGGGCATTCAGCCCCAGCATTTT
TRBV7-6	TRBJ2-7	few	NA	CASSMPSLEQYF	TGTGCCAGCAGCATGCCCTCCTTAGAGCAGTACTTC
TRBV10-3	TRBJ1-1	few	NA	CAISPGDLNTEAFF	TGTGCCATCAGTCCCGGAGATCTGAACACTGAAGCTTTCTTT
TRBV11-3	TRBJ1-2	NA	NA	CASSLFGQGLNYGYTF	TGTGCCAGCAGCTTATTCGGCCAAGGCCTAAACTATGGCTACACCTTC
TRBV23-1	TRBJ1-1	NA	NA	CASSQTLGGMRGNTEAFF	TGCGCCAGCAGTCAAACACTCGGGGGAATGCGAGGGAACACTGAAGCTTTCTTT
TRBV6-1	TRBJ2-2	NA	NA	CASTGSGGAGELFF	TGTGCCAGCACCGGGAGTGGCGGTGCCGGGGAGCTGTTTTTT
TRBV28	TRBJ1-1	few	TRBD1	CASQGVNTEAFF	TGTGCCAGCCAGGGGGTGAACACTGAAGCTTTCTTT
TRBV15	TRBJ2-5	NA	NA	CATSRVARKETQYF	TGTGCCACCAGCAGAGTGGCTAGGAAAGAGACCCAGTACTTC
TRBV20-1	TRBJ2-3	NA	NA	CSARVGGDTQYF	TGCAGTGCTAGAGTGGGCGGGGATACGCAGTATTTT
TRBV25-1	TRBJ1-2	NA	NA	CASSESGGFDGYTF	TGTGCCAGCAGTGAATCCGGGGGGTTCGATGGCTACACCTTC
TRBV27	TRBJ1-6	NA	NA	CASSLPPTSRQSYNSPLHF	TGTGCCAGCAGTTTACCCCCAACCTCCCGACAGTCCTATAATTCACCCCTCCACTTT
TRBV19	TRBJ2-5	few	TRBD2	CASSIAGTSGVQTQYF	TGTGCCAGTAGTATAGCCGGGACTAGCGGGGTTCAGACCCAGTACTTC
TRBV7-2	TRBJ1-1	NA	TRBD1	CASSFHDRGGAEAFF	TGTGCCAGCAGCTTCCACGACAGGGGTGGCGCTGAAGCTTTCTTT
TRBV7-2	TRBJ1-1	few	NA	CASSWTDQATEAFF	TGTGCCAGCAGCTGGACAGACCAGGCCACTGAAGCTTTCTTT
TRBV20-1	TRBJ1-3	NA	NA	CSAGQPAGNTIYF	TGCAGTGCTGGCCAGCCGGCTGGAAACACCATATATTTT
TRBV7-9	TRBJ1-1	NA	TRBD1	CASSAGTGSSEAFF	TGTGCCAGCAGCGCCGGGACAGGGAGCTCTGAAGCTTTCTTT
TRBV6-2/TRBV6-3	TRBJ2-5	NA	NA	CASSYAGTYQETQYF	TGTGCCAGCAGTTACGCGGGCACGTACCAAGAGACCCAGTACTTC
TRBV19	TRBJ1-5	few	NA	CASTSHHSSNQPQHF	TGTGCCAGTACCTCCCACCATTCCAGCAATCAGCCCCAGCATTTT
TRBV6-1	TRBJ2-7	NA	NA	CASSRGTETLNEQYF	TGTGCCAGCAGTCGGGGGACGGAAACCTTAAACGAGCAGTACTTC
TRBV10-3	TRBJ2-5	NA	TRBD2	CAISESERGAYSETQYF	TGTGCCATCAGTGAGTCTGAGCGGGGGGCCTATAGCGAGACCCAGTACTTC
TRBV7-2	TRBJ2-7	NA	TRBD1	CASSLGQREQYF	TGTGCCAGCAGCTTGGGACAGAGGGAGCAGTACTTC
TRBV12-3/TRBV12-4	TRBJ1-5	NA	TRBD1	CASSWGQRHQPQHF	TGTGCCAGCAGCTGGGGACAGAGGCATCAGCCCCAGCATTTT
TRBV7-2	TRBJ2-3	NA	TRBD2	CASSFKAGGRADTQYF	TGTGCCAGCAGCTTTAAAGCGGGAGGGCGGGCAGATACGCAGTATTTT
TRBV11-1	TRBJ2-7	NA	NA	CASSPPLGSSYEQYF	TGTGCCAGCAGCCCCCCCTTAGGGAGCTCCTACGAGCAGTACTTC
TRBV20-1	TRBJ1-1	NA	NA	CSARGGQLPEAFF	TGCAGTGCTAGGGGGGGGCAGCTACCTGAAGCTTTCTTT